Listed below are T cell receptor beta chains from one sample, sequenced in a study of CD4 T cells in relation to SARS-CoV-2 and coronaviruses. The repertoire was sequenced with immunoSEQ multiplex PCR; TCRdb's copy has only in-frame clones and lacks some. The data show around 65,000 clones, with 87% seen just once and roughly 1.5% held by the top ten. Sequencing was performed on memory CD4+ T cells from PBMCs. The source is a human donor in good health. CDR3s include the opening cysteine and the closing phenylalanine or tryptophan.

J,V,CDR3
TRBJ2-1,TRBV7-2,CASSLTQPGAGNEQFF
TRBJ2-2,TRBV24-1,CATSGTGAGELFF
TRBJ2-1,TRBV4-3,CASSQDARLPYNEQFF
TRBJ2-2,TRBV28,CASGGGSTGELFF
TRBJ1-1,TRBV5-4,CASSLTGNTEAFF
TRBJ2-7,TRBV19,CASSIRHGTGNYEQYF
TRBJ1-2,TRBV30,CAWSGGQPGYTF
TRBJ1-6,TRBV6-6,CASSSYIDSPLHF
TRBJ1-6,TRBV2,CASSLQGGNSPLHF
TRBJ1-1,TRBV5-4,CASSLANDRGSLHTEAFF
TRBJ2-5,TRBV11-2,CASSLSTGGETQYF
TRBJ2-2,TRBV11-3,CASSGLLNTGELFF
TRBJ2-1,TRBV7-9,CASSRTSGGGYEQFF
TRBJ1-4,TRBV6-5,CASRGTGASSEKLFF